The clone carrying this T cell receptor beta chain was seen a single time. Its antigen is still unknown. The sample is drawn from a study of T cell responses to AZD1222 COVID-19 vaccine. Assay used: immunoSEQ multiplex PCR; TCRdb lists only in-frame clones, some missing. This repertoire shows 100,000 to 150,000 clones, 75% to 90% found once; its top ten account for approximately 12%. Regarding the study as a whole: Targets within unmutated variant regions were reportedly found for nearly half of spike-specific TCRs. Spike-specific TCR breadth rose after two AZD1222 doses, and depth rose as well. White British ancestry dominated among donors, who included more females, and clonal diversity was possibly underestimated. Vaccine-associated CD4 TCRs ranged over spike, dominating at 160-218 and 743-854.

V lost 6 bases to trimming and J lost 3 bases, with 12 bases between them. The germline V gene encodes CDR1 MDHEN and CDR2 SYDVKM. This CDR3 is built from 14 residues. Specimen: peripheral blood, collected on day 0 of MenACWY control vaccination. The sequence came from an adult in good health. V gene TRBV28 combines with J gene TRBJ2-1; a possible D gene is TRBD1 (6 bases). The CDR3 reads CASRPGQNYNEQFF. Here the CDR3 DNA reads TGTGCCAGCAGGCCGGGACAAAACTACAATGAGCAGTTCTTC. The full variable domain, completed using reference TRBV28 and TRBJ2-1, is DVKVTQSSRYLVKRTGEKVFLECVQDMDHENMFWYRQDPGLGLRLIYFSYDVKMKEKGDIPEGYSVSREKKERFSLILESASTNQTSMYLCASRPGQNYNEQFFGPGTRLTVL.